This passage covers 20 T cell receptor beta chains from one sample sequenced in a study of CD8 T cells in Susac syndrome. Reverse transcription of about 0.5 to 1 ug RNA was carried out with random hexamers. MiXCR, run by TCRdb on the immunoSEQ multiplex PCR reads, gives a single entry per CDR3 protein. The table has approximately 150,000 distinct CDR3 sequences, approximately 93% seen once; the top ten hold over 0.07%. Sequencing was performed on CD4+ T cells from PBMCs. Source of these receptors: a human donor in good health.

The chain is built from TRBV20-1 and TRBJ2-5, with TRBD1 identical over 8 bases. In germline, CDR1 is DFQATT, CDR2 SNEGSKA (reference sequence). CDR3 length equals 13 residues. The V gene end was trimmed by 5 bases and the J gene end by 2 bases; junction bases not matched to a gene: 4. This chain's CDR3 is CSADRDRQETQYF. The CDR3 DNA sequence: TGCAGTGCTGACCGGGACAGGCAAGAGACCCAGTACTTC.

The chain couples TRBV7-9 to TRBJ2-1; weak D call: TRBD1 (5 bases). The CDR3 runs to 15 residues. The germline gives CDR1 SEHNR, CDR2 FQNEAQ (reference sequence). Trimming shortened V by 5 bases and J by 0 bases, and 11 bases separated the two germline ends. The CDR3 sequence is CASSLRQSSYNEQFF. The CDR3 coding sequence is TGTGCCAGCAGCCTCAGACAGAGCTCCTACAATGAGCAGTTCTTC.

The CDR3 region has the DNA TGTGCCAGCACTCCGGGACAGGGGGCGTTTGGGACTGAAGCTTTCTTT. Amino acid sequence: CASTPGQGAFGTEAFF. This chain connects TRBV27 to TRBJ1-1, with 12 bases identical to TRBD1. The CDR3 length is 16 residues. The germline V gene has CDR1 MNHEY and CDR2 SMNVEV (reference sequence). V gave up 7 bases and J gave up 5 bases; unmatched junction bases: 11.

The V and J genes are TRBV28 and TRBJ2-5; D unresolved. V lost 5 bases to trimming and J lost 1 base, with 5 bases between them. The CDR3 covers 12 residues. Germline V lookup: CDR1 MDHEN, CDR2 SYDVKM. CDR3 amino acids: CASSTVQETQYF. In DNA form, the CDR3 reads TGTGCCAGCAGTACGGTCCAAGAGACCCAGTACTTC.

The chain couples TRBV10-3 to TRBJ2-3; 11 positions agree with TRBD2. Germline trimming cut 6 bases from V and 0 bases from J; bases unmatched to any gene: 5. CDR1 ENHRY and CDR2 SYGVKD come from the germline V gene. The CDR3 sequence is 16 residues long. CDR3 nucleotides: TGTGCCATCAGGGGGACTAGCGGATCTAGCACAGATACGCAGTATTTT. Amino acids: CAIRGTSGSSTDTQYF.

For the CDR3, the DNA is TGTGCCACCAGCGTAAACAGGGTCAACTATGGCTACACCTTC. Its protein is CATSVNRVNYGYTF. The V and J genes are TRBV15 and TRBJ1-2; TRBD1 is a possible D gene (6 bases). Trimming took off 5 bases at V and 2 bases at J, with 12 bases between the two ends. CDR3 length: 14 residues. Germline CDR1 and CDR2: LNHNV and YYDKDF (reference sequence).

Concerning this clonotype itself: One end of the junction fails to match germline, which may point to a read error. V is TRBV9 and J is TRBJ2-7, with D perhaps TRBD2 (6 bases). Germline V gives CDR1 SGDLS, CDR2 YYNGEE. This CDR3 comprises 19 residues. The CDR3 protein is CASSVAGVGPPGYAYGQYF. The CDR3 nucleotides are TGTGCCAGCAGCGTAGCGGGAGTAGGCCCTCCGGGGTACGCCTACGGGCAGTACTTC. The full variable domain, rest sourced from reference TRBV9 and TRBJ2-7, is DSGVTQTPKHLITATGQRVTLRCSPRSGDLSVYWYQQSLDQGLQFLIQYYNGEERAKGNILERFSAQQFPDLHSELNLSSLELGDSALYFCASSVAGVGPPGYAYGQYFGPGTRLTVT.

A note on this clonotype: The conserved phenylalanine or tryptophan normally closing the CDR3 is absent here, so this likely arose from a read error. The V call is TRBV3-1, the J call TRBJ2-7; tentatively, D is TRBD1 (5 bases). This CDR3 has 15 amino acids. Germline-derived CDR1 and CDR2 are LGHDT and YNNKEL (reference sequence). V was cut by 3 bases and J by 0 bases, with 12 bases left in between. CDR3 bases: TGTGCCAGCAGCCATAGGGGATCTAGCTCCTACGAGCAGTACTCC. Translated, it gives CASSHRGSSSYEQYS.

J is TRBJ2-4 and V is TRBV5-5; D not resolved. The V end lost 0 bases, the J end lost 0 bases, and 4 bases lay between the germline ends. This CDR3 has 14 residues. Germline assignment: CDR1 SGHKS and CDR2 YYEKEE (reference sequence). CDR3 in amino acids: CASSLVAAKNIQYF. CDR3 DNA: TGTGCCAGCAGCTTGGTGGCAGCCAAAAACATTCAGTACTTC.

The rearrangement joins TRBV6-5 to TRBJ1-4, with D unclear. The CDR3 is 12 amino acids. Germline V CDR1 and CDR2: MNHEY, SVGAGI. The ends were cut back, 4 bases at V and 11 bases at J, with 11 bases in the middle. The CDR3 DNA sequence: TGTGCCAGCAGTTCTCAGATGCAGAAACTGTTTTTT. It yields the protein CASSSQMQKLFF.

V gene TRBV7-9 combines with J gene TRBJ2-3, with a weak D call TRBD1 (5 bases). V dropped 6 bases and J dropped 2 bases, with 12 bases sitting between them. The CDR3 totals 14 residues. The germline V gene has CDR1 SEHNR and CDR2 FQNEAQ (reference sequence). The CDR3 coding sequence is TGTGCCAGCAGAACCGACAGCTACACAGATACGCAGTATTTT. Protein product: CASRTDSYTDTQYF.

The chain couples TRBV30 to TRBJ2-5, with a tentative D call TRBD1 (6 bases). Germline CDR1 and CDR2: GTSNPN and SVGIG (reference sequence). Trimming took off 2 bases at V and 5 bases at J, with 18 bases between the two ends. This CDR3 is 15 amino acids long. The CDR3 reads CAWSPTGKRSETQYF. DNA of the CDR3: TGTGCCTGGAGTCCTACAGGGAAACGGTCGGAGACCCAGTACTTC.

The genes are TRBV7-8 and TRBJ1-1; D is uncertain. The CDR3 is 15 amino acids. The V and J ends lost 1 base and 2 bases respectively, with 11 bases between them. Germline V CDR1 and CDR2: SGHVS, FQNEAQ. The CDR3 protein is CASSLVGRTNTEAFF. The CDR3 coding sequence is TGTGCCAGCAGCTTAGTGGGCAGGACTAACACTGAAGCTTTCTTT.

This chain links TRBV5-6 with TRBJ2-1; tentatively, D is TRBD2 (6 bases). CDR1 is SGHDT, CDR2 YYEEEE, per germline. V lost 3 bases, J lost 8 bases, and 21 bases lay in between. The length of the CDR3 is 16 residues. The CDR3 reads CASSSPTVGIADEQFF. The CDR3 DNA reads TGTGCCAGCAGCTCACCTACAGTGGGCATAGCGGATGAGCAGTTCTTC. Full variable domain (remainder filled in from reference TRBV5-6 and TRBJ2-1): DAGVTQSPTHLIKTRGQQVTLRCSPKSGHDTVSWYQQALGQGPQFIFQYYEEEERQRGNFPDRFSGHQFPNYSSELNVNALLLGDSALYLCASSSPTVGIADEQFFGPGTRLTVL.

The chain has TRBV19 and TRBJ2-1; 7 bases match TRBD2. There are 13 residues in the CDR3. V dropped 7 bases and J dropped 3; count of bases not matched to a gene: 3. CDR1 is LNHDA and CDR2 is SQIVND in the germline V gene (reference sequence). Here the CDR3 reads CASKGLFYNEQFF. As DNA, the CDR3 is TGTGCCAGTAAGGGACTATTCTACAATGAGCAGTTCTTC.

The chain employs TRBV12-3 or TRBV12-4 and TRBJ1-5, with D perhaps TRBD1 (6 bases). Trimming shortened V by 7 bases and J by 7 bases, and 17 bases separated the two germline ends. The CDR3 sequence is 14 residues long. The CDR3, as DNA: TGTGCCAGCACTCCGCCAGGGGCGTCCCAGCCCCAGCATTTT. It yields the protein CASTPPGASQPQHF.

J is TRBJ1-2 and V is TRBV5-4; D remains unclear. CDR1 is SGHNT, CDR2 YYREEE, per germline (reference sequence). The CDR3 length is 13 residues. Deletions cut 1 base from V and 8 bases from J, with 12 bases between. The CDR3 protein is CASSLPGSLGYTF. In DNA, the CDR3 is TGTGCCAGCAGCTTGCCCGGGTCCCTAGGCTACACCTTC.

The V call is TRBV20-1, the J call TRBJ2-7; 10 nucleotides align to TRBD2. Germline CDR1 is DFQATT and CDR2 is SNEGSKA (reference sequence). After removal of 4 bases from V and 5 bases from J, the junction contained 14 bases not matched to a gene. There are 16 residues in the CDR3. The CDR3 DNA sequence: TGCAGTGCTATCGACCGACTAGCGGGTAAATCAGACGAGCAGTACTTC. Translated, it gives CSAIDRLAGKSDEQYF.

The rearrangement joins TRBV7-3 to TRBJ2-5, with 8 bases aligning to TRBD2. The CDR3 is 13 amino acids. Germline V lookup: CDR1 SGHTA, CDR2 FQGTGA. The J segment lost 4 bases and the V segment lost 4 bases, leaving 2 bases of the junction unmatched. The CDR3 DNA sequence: TGTGCCAGCAGCTCTGCGGGGGGAGAGACCCAGTACTTC. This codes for CASSSAGGETQYF.

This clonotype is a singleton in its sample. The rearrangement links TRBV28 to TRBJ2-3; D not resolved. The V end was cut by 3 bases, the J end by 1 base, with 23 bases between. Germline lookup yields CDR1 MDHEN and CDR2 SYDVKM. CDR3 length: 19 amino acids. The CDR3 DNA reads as TGTGCCAGCAGTTTGCCAGCCGGCCCCCTTGGCGCCGGCACAGATACGCAGTATTTT. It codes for CASSLPAGPLGAGTDTQYF.